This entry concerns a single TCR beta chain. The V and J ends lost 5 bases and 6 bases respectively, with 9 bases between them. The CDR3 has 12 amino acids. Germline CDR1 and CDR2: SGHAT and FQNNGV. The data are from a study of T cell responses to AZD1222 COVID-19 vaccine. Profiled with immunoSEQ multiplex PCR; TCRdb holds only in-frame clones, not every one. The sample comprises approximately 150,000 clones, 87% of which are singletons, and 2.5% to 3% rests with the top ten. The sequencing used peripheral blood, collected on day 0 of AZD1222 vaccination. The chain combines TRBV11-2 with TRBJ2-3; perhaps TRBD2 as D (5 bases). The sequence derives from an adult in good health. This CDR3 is CASSPTGDTQYF. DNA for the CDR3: TGTGCCAGCAGCCCGACGGGGGATACGCAGTATTTT.